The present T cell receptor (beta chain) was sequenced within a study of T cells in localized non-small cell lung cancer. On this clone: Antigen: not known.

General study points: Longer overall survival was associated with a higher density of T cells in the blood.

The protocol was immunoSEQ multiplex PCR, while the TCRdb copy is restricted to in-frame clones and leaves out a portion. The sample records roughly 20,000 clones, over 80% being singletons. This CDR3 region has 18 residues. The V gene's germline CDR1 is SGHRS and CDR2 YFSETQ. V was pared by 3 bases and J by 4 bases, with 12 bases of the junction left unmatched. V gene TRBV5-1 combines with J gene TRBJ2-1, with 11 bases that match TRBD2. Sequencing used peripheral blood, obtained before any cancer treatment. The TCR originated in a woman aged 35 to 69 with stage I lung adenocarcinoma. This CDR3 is CASSSPATSGSTYNEQFF. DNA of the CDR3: TGCGCCAGCAGCTCGCCAGCTACTAGCGGGAGTACGTACAATGAGCAGTTCTTC.